This T cell receptor beta chain came from a study of cytomegalovirus exposure and HLA in healthy donors. The donors (healthy individuals) were bone marrow donors. Donors showed nominal health when sampled, although they likely had unrecorded immune exposures. PCR was performed using 60 Vbeta and 13 Jbeta primers. The assay was immunoSEQ multiplex PCR, and TCRdb's table has in-frame clones only and misses some. The sample holds some 180,000 clones, about 83% seen once. Study-level results: A further, later analysis showed that HLA-associated TCR beta chains (compared with equally common others) were more clonally expanded. V- and J-gene trimming of TCR beta was linked (in a later analysis) to a missense DCLRE1C variant.

A word on this clone: What it recognizes is unknown.

The receptor was isolated from a female donor in good health and CMV-seronegative. The sequenced sample was PBMCs.

The CDR3 coding sequence is TGTGCCAGCAGTTTGCGGGAGGACTACAATGAGCAGTTCTTC. Encoded protein: CASSLREDYNEQFF. The chain recombines TRBV27 with TRBJ2-1, with TRBD2 matching 8 bases. Germline assignment: CDR1 MNHEY and CDR2 SMNVEV (reference sequence). The CDR3 has 14 residues. V shed 3 bases and J 3 bases; nucleotides not matched to a gene: 1.